This note documents a single T cell receptor (beta chain) sequence. What it binds is not known. This record belongs to a study of graft-versus-host responses after intestinal transplantation. The wider study: Recipients across the board were started on anti-thymocyte globulin induction, then kept on tacrolimus and steroids for roughly 3 years.

Here immunoSEQ multiplex PCR was the method, and the copy in TCRdb shows in-frame clones only, minus some. The sample yields more than 95,000 clones, roughly 93% seen once. Trimming at V came to 3 bases and at J to 4 bases, leaving 5 bases not matched to a gene. The CDR3 sequence is 14 residues long. CDR1 is SGHDN, CDR2 FVKESK, per germline. The TCR originated in a human donor who received an intestinal transplant. This specimen consisted of unstimulated CD8+ T cells sorted from spleen or lymph node cells, obtained before intestinal transplant. The chain combines TRBV14 with TRBJ2-7, with TRBD2 matching over 8 bases. CDR3 nucleotide sequence: TGTGCCAGCAGCCACAGGACTAGCTGGTACGAGCAGTACTTC. Encoded protein: CASSHRTSWYEQYF.